This T cell receptor beta chain was identified in a study of blood T cell repertoires in COVID-19. Study background: T cells, B-cell-depleted T cells, or PBMCs supplied cDNA or gDNA.

Only in-frame clones appear in the TCRdb table, and some are missing; sequencing was by immunoSEQ multiplex PCR. The sample yields around 200,000 clones, over 70% seen once. The CDR3 is 11 amino acids. Germline assignment: CDR1 DFQATT and CDR2 SNEGSKA (reference sequence). The ends were cut back, 3 bases at V and 4 bases at J, with 7 bases in the middle. V usage is TRBV20-1 and J usage is TRBJ2-7, with D unresolved. The sequenced material came from peripheral blood. This sequence originates from a man aged 50-59 years with active or convalescent COVID-19. The CDR3 loop is CSARELYEQYF. The CDR3 DNA is TGCAGTGCTAGGGAGCTATACGAGCAGTACTTC.